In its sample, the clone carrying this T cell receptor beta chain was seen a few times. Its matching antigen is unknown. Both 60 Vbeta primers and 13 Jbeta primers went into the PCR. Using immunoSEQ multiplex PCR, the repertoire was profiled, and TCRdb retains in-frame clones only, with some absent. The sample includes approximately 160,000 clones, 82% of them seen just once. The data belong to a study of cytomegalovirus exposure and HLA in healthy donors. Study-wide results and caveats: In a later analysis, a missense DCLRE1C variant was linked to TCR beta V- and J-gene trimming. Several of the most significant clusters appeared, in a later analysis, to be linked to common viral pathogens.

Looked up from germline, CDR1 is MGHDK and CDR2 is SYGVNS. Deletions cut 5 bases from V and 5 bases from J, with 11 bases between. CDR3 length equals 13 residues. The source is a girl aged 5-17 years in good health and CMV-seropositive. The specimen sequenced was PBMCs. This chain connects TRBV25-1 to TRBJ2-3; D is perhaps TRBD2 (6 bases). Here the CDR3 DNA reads TGTGCCAGCAGTCCCGCGGGGATAGATACGCAGTATTTT. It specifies CASSPAGIDTQYF. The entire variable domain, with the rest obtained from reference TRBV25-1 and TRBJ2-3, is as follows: EADIYQTPRYLVIGTGKKITLECSQTMGHDKMYWYQQDPGMELHLIHYSYGVNSTEKGDLSSESTVSRIRTEHFPLTLESARPSHTSQYLCASSPAGIDTQYFGPGTRLTVL.